A selection of T cell receptor beta chains follows, all from one sample in a study of blood T cell repertoires in COVID-19. Measured with immunoSEQ multiplex PCR; TCRdb has only the in-frame clones, and not every one. The table lists some 250,000 clones, more than 75% of them singletons. The material sequenced was peripheral blood. The receptors were gathered from a woman aged 40 to 50 who had recovered from COVID-19. The CDR3 runs from the conserved cysteine through the conserved F or W. Fields, in order: CDR3 protein, CDR3 DNA, clone size, J gene, D gene, V gene. D genes are given only for firm matches. Expanded clones are given a class, and other clones once, few, many or no size at all.

CASRRGGPNQETQYF TGCGCCAGCAGGAGGGGGGGGCCGAATCAAGAGACCCAGTACTTC NA TRBJ2-5 NA TRBV10-2
CSVETRVYGYTF TGCAGCGTTGAGACCAGGGTGTATGGCTACACCTTC NA TRBJ1-2 NA TRBV29-1
CASSPGLAVAQYF TGTGCCAGCAGTCCAGGACTAGCCGTCGCCCAGTACTTC NA TRBJ2-5 TRBD2 TRBV12-3/TRBV12-4
CASSQDRRGDYYEQYF TGCGCCAGCAGCCAAGATCGGCGCGGGGACTACTACGAGCAGTACTTC NA TRBJ2-7 TRBD2 TRBV4-3
CASRLGGLAAYEQYF TGTGCAAGTCGCTTAGGGGGACTAGCGGCCTACGAGCAGTACTTC NA TRBJ2-7 NA TRBV12-2
CASSPAPMNTEAFF TGTGCCAGCTCACCTGCACCTATGAACACTGAAGCTTTCTTT NA TRBJ1-1 NA TRBV18
CASSTGTGAKNTEAFF TGTGCCAGCAGTACCGGGACAGGGGCCAAGAACACTGAAGCTTTCTTT NA TRBJ1-1 TRBD1 TRBV6-6
CASSIGLAGGGEQFF TGCGCCAGCAGCATAGGACTAGCGGGAGGTGGTGAGCAGTTCTTC NA TRBJ2-1 TRBD2 TRBV5-1
CASSPRGGGNEKLFF TGTGCCAGCAGCCCCCGGGGGGGCGGGAATGAAAAACTGTTTTTT NA TRBJ1-4 NA TRBV9
CASSSKGGPYEQYF TGTGCCAGTAGTTCCAAGGGGGGGCCCTACGAGCAGTACTTC NA TRBJ2-7 NA TRBV19
CASSPHRGSTGELFF TGTGCCAGCAGCCCCCACCGTGGGAGCACCGGGGAGCTGTTTTTT NA TRBJ2-2 NA TRBV13
CASSLLGGTEAFF TGTGCCAGCAGCTTGTTGGGGGGCACTGAAGCTTTCTTT NA TRBJ1-1 NA TRBV5-4
CASSVLAAPTDTQYF TGTGCCAGCAGCGTTCTAGCGGCCCCCACAGATACGCAGTATTTT NA TRBJ2-3 TRBD2 TRBV14
CASSLRGEGSNQPQHF TGTGCCAGTAGCCTCCGCGGGGAGGGGAGCAATCAGCCCCAGCATTTT few TRBJ1-5 NA TRBV19
CASSLTGAPTEAFF TGCGCCAGCAGTTTAACAGGGGCGCCCACTGAAGCTTTCTTT NA TRBJ1-1 TRBD1 TRBV10-1
CATSDLGRGTDNNEQFF TGTGCCACCAGTGATTTGGGGCGGGGGACGGATAACAATGAGCAGTTCTTC NA TRBJ2-1 TRBD2 TRBV24-1
CASSWRASGSRDTQYF TGTGCCAGTAGTTGGCGGGCTAGCGGGTCGCGGGATACGCAGTATTTT NA TRBJ2-3 TRBD2 TRBV19
CASSLRQGAREQYF TGTGCCAGCAGTCTCCGGCAGGGGGCGCGGGAGCAGTACTTC NA TRBJ2-7 TRBD1 TRBV27
CASNPTGVQPQHF TGTGCCAGCAACCCCACAGGGGTCCAGCCCCAGCATTTT NA TRBJ1-5 TRBD1 TRBV6-2/TRBV6-3
CASRPGTGATNEKLFF TGTGCCAGCAGGCCCGGGACAGGGGCCACTAATGAAAAACTGTTTTTT NA TRBJ1-4 TRBD1 TRBV5-5
CASSFRQGGETQYF TGCGCCAGCAGCTTTCGACAGGGCGGGGAGACCCAGTACTTC NA TRBJ2-5 TRBD1 TRBV5-1
CASSFSSAYNEQFF TGTGCCAGCAGCTTTTCCTCGGCCTACAATGAGCAGTTCTTC NA TRBJ2-1 NA TRBV11-3
CASSQVRGHYGYTF TGTGCCAGCAGCCAAGTTCGTGGCCACTATGGCTACACCTTC once TRBJ1-2 NA TRBV3-1/TRBV3-2
CATSDRQAVNYGYTF TGTGCCACCAGTGATCGACAGGCCGTGAACTATGGCTACACCTTC NA TRBJ1-2 NA TRBV24-1
CASSPSGGREADTQYF TGTGCCAGCAGCCCAAGTGGGGGGAGGGAGGCAGATACGCAGTATTTT NA TRBJ2-3 TRBD2 TRBV9
CASGLVLGGNTEAFF TGTGCTAGTGGTTTGGTACTGGGAGGGAACACTGAAGCTTTCTTT NA TRBJ1-1 NA TRBV12-5
CASSSGGDQPQHF TGCGCCAGCAGCTCCGGAGGTGATCAGCCCCAGCATTTT NA TRBJ1-5 NA TRBV5-1
CASSEQGGDGYTF TGTGCCAGCAGTGAACAGGGCGGAGATGGCTACACCTTC NA TRBJ1-2 NA TRBV6-4
CAWTSIRETQYF TGTGCCTGGACATCGATTCGGGAGACCCAGTACTTC NA TRBJ2-5 NA TRBV30
CASSPWTGGSRRELFF TGTGCCAGCAGCCCATGGACAGGGGGGAGTCGCCGGGAGCTGTTTTTT NA TRBJ2-2 TRBD1 TRBV3-1/TRBV3-2
CASSQEGSTPYNEQFF TGTGCCAGCAGCCAAGAGGGCAGCACTCCCTACAATGAGCAGTTCTTC NA TRBJ2-1 NA TRBV4-2
CASTLGDTWTEAFF TGTGCCAGTACCCTTGGTGACACTTGGACTGAAGCTTTCTTT NA TRBJ1-1 NA TRBV19
CAWSGPRSSGSWNEQFF TGTGCCTGGAGTGGCCCCCGGAGTAGCGGGAGCTGGAATGAGCAGTTCTTC NA TRBJ2-1 TRBD2 TRBV30
CSVEGGDGVGNPYEQYF TGCAGCGTTGAAGGGGGGGACGGGGTTGGTAACCCCTACGAGCAGTACTTC NA TRBJ2-7 NA TRBV29-1
CAWRPPGMGGPLFGYTF TGTGCCTGGAGACCTCCTGGGATGGGGGGACCACTATTTGGCTACACCTTC once TRBJ1-2 NA TRBV30
CAISGTGLAGGSPYNEQFF TGTGCCATCAGTGGGACGGGACTAGCGGGAGGGTCCCCCTACAATGAGCAGTTCTTC NA TRBJ2-1 TRBD2 TRBV10-3
CASSGQGNQPQHF TGTGCCAGCAGCGGGCAGGGGAATCAGCCCCAGCATTTT NA TRBJ1-5 NA TRBV3-1/TRBV3-2
CASSRGTSWAGELFF TGTGCCAGCAGCCGCGGGACTAGTTGGGCCGGGGAGCTGTTTTTT few TRBJ2-2 TRBD2 TRBV6-5
CASSIPGGSGANVLTF TGTGCCAGTAGTATACCGGGGGGGTCAGGGGCCAACGTCCTGACTTTC NA TRBJ2-6 TRBD2 TRBV19
CSVGGFGNTIYF TGCAGCGTTGGAGGGTTTGGGAACACCATATATTTT NA TRBJ1-3 NA TRBV29-1
CASSLGGELPYGYTF TGTGCCAGCAGCTTAGGGGGGGAGTTGCCCTATGGCTACACCTTC NA TRBJ1-2 NA TRBV7-2